The clone carrying this TCR beta chain has ten or more counts. Its specificity is not known. The data belong to a study of CD8+CD57+ T cells in acquired aplastic anemia. Study in general: The study obtained an average of approximately 2.9 ug of DNA from sorted CD4+ and CD8+ cells. Study outcomes and limitations: Patients and healthy controls showed no significant CD8+ Simpson's diversity difference. Comparison of patients with controls identified nearly 30 shared CD8+ CDR3 sequences.

Patients chosen for sequencing had CD8+CD57+ cells that had expanded, as shown by flow cytometry. TCR beta VDJ and CDR3 profiling used genomic DNA as template. MiXCR, applied by TCRdb to the reads, yields one record per CDR3 protein. The profile shows 150,000 to 200,000 distinct CDR3 sequences, approximately 48% of them singletons. Germline V gene data show CDR1 as SGDLS and CDR2 as YYNGEE. J gave up 2 bases and V 3 bases, and 4 bases lay outside the gene matches. The CDR3 runs to 15 residues. V usage is TRBV9 and J usage is TRBJ2-3; 9 nucleotides agree with TRBD2. Sequenced input: sorted CD4+, CD8+, or CD8+CD57+ T cells (not recorded which) from PBMCs. The clonotype comes from a human donor with aplastic anemia. The CDR3 is CASSETSGITDTQYF. The DNA of the CDR3 is TGTGCCAGCAGCGAGACTAGCGGAATCACAGATACGCAGTATTTT. Combining the CDR3 with reference TRBV9 and TRBJ2-3 gives the whole variable domain DSGVTQTPKHLITATGQRVTLRCSPRSGDLSVYWYQQSLDQGLQFLIQYYNGEERAKGNILERFSAQQFPDLHSELNLSSLELGDSALYFCASSETSGITDTQYFGPGTRLTVL.